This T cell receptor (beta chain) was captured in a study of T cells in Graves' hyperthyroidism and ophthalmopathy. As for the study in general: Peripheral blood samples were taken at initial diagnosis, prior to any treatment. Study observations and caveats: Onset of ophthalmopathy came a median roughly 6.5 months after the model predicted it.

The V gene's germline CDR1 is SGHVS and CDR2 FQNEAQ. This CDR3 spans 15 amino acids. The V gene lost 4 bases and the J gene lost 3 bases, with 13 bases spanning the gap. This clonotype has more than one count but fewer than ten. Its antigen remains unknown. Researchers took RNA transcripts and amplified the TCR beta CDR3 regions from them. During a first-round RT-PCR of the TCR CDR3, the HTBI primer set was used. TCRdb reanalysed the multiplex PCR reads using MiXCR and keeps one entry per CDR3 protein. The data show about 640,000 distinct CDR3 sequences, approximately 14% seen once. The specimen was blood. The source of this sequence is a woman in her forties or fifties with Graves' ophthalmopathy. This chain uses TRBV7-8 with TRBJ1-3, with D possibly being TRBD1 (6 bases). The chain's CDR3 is CASSSSGQDGNTIYF. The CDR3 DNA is TGTGCCAGCAGCTCCTCGGGACAAGATGGAAACACCATATATTTT.